A selection of T cell receptor beta chains follows, all from one sample in a study. TCRdb re-derived calls from the RT-PCR reads in MiXCR, one entry per CDR3 protein. Of 650,000 to 800,000 distinct CDR3 sequences listed, over 12% were seen once; the top ten hold 3.6%. Sequenced input: memory CD4+ T cells from blood. All receptors come from a female donor in good health, serving as a healthy control. CDR3s include the opening cysteine and the closing phenylalanine or tryptophan. The order of the fields is D gene, V gene, J gene, clone size, CDR3 protein, CDR3 DNA. The D gene is left open where the match is weak. Clone sizes are given selectively: once, few, many, or a class where the clone is expanded.

TRBD1,TRBV7-2,TRBJ2-1,.,CASRFPDRYNEQFF,TGTGCCAGCAGATTCCCGGACAGGTACAATGAGCAGTTCTTC
.,TRBV28,TRBJ2-7,.,CASSPGAPEQYF,TGTGCCAGCAGTCCCGGGGCCCCCGAGCAGTACTTC
.,TRBV7-2,TRBJ2-1,.,CASSWPAGSSYNEQFF,TGTGCCAGCAGTTGGCCGGCGGGAAGCTCCTACAATGAGCAGTTCTTC
TRBD2,TRBV12-3/TRBV12-4,TRBJ2-3,many,CASNTNAGAPPDTQYF,TGTGCCAGCAACACCAATGCGGGAGCCCCGCCAGATACGCAGTATTTT
TRBD2,TRBV7-3,TRBJ2-2,few,CASSSGLVTGELFF,TGTGCCAGCAGCTCGGGACTAGTAACCGGGGAGCTGTTTTTT
TRBD1,TRBV10-3,TRBJ1-1,few,CAISAGQGSTEAFF,TGTGCCATCAGTGCGGGACAGGGATCCACTGAAGCTTTCTTT
TRBD1,TRBV6-5,TRBJ2-7,many,CASSYRPPGQGFEQYF,TGTGCCAGCAGTTACAGGCCCCCGGGACAGGGGTTCGAGCAGTACTTC
.,TRBV20-1,TRBJ1-2,.,CSAKGVAGNYGYTF,TGCAGTGCAAAGGGGGTCGCGGGTAACTATGGCTACACCTTC
.,TRBV4-2,TRBJ2-5,many,CASSQDRVGETQYF,TGTGCCAGCAGCCAAGACAGGGTTGGGGAGACCCAGTACTTC
.,TRBV12-3/TRBV12-4,TRBJ2-7,few,CASSLGSFSSYEQYF,TGTGCCAGCAGTTTAGGGTCTTTCAGCTCCTACGAGCAGTACTTC
TRBD2,TRBV28,TRBJ2-7,.,CASSPGLAAGYEQYF,TGTGCCAGCAGTCCCGGACTAGCGGCCGGCTACGAGCAGTACTTC
.,TRBV7-2,TRBJ2-3,few,CASSLGLSELTDTQYF,TGTGCCAGCAGCTTAGGGCTATCTGAGCTCACAGATACGCAGTATTTT
.,TRBV7-8,TRBJ1-5,few,CASSLVRGGGPQHF,TGTGCCAGCAGCTTAGTCCGCGGAGGGGGGCCCCAGCATTTT
.,TRBV12-3/TRBV12-4,TRBJ1-6,many,CASKKGPEAPLHF,TGTGCCAGCAAAAAGGGGCCTGAGGCACCCCTCCACTTT
TRBD2,TRBV9,TRBJ2-5,.,CASSVGTSGQETQYF,TGTGCCAGCAGCGTAGGGACTAGCGGGCAAGAGACCCAGTACTTC
.,TRBV12-3/TRBV12-4,TRBJ2-7,many,CASSLPPTFAEQYF,TGTGCCAGCAGCCTACCACCTACATTCGCCGAGCAGTACTTC
.,TRBV5-1,TRBJ2-1,.,CASSLQRLNEQFF,TGCGCCAGCAGCTTACAACGGTTGAATGAGCAGTTCTTC
.,TRBV12-5,TRBJ2-1,few,CASGSLTGEQFF,TGTGCTAGTGGCTCCCTCACGGGGGAGCAGTTCTTC
TRBD1,TRBV20-1,TRBJ1-6,many,CSAAWTGYDSPLHF,TGCAGTGCTGCCTGGACAGGGTATGATTCACCCCTCCACTTT
.,TRBV5-4,TRBJ2-3,.,CASSSKLAARLLDTQYF,TGTGCCAGCAGCTCTAAGCTAGCCGCTCGTTTGTTGGATACGCAGTATTTT
.,TRBV4-3,TRBJ2-3,many,CASSQDRTDSTDTQYF,TGCGCCAGCAGCCAAGATCGGACTGATAGCACAGATACGCAGTATTTT
.,TRBV2,TRBJ2-3,.,CASSEMLAQTDTQYF,TGTGCCAGCAGTGAAATGTTAGCCCAAACAGATACGCAGTATTTT
.,TRBV7-2,TRBJ2-1,many,CASSYTGIEQFF,TGTGCCAGCAGCTACACAGGGATCGAGCAGTTCTTC